Each of the 27 T cell receptor beta chains below was sequenced from the same sample in a study of radiotherapy plus CTLA-4 blockade in lung cancer. Clones were read by immunoSEQ multiplex PCR, and TCRdb kept only the in-frame ones, dropping some. The sample includes 51,000 or so clones, less than 85% seen only once; the top ten take 11%. The material was peripheral blood, obtained from a patient treated with radiotherapy plus ipilimumab. The receptors here all came from a human donor with non-small cell lung cancer who had stable disease on radiotherapy plus ipilimumab.

The chain links TRBV18 to TRBJ1-4; D not resolved. This CDR3 spans 14 amino acids. V lost 2 bases and J lost 7, with 11 bases in between. Germline loops: CDR1 KGHSH, CDR2 LQKENI. CDR3 sequence (DNA): TGTGCCAGCTCACCAGGCTTGAGTGGTGAAAAACTGTTTTTT. Its protein product is CASSPGLSGEKLFF.

This chain joins TRBV7-2 and TRBJ1-4, with D hard to call. Germline V CDR1 and CDR2: SGHTA, FQGNSA. The CDR3 length is 13 residues. Trimming shortened V by 3 bases and J by 5 bases, and 7 bases separated the two germline ends. The DNA of the CDR3 is TGTGCCAGCAGCTTCGGATCAAATGAAAAACTGTTTTTT. Protein product: CASSFGSNEKLFF.

V is TRBV7-3 and J is TRBJ1-1; D not certain. V lost 5 bases to trimming and J lost 0 bases, with 10 bases between them. The CDR3 is made up of 14 amino acids. Germline loops: CDR1 SGHTA, CDR2 FQGTGA. The CDR3 bases are TGTGCCAGCAGCCCAGGCTCCATGAACACTGAAGCTTTCTTT. The encoded protein is CASSPGSMNTEAFF.

CDR3 region: CASSHGTANSPLHF. The CDR3 DNA reads as TGTGCCAGCTCACACGGGACAGCGAATTCACCCCTCCACTTT. V usage is TRBV18 and J usage is TRBJ1-6, with 7 bases matching TRBD1. CDR1 and CDR2 (germline): KGHSH, LQKENI. The CDR3 loop spans 14 amino acids. V was pared by 4 bases and J by 7 bases, with 4 bases of the junction left unmatched.

This rearrangement joins TRBV6-4 to TRBJ2-3; the match to TRBD2 covers 8 bases. The CDR3 covers 18 residues. Trimming took 0 bases from V and 2 from J; bases not matched to a gene: 10. Germline V gives CDR1 MRHNA, CDR2 SNTAGT. Written as DNA, the CDR3 is TGTGCCAGCAGTGACTCAGCGGGGGTAGGGCCCCCCACAGATACGCAGTATTTT. Amino acids: CASSDSAGVGPPTDTQYF.

The CDR3 DNA sequence: TGTGCCAGCAGCTTACAACAGGGTTTCACAGATACGCAGTATTTT. Translation gives CASSLQQGFTDTQYF. The rearrangement links TRBV7-6 to TRBJ2-3, with D perhaps matching TRBD1 (6 bases). Trimming pared 2 bases from V and 2 bases from J, leaving 11 bases between. This CDR3 contains 15 residues. CDR1 is SGHVS and CDR2 is FNYEAQ in the germline V gene.

V is TRBV5-1 and J is TRBJ2-5, with TRBD1 matching 8 bases. CDR1 is SGHRS, CDR2 YFSETQ, per germline. J lost 5 bases, V lost 3 bases, and 6 bases had no gene match. This CDR3 region has 14 residues. The CDR3 DNA follows: TGCGCCAGCAGCTCGCAGGGGGCGAGGGAGACCCAGTACTTC. The encoded protein is CASSSQGARETQYF. Full variable domain (outside the CDR3, taken from reference TRBV5-1 and TRBJ2-5): KAGVTQTPRYLIKTRGQQVTLSCSPISGHRSVSWYQQTPGQGLQFLFEYFSETQRNKGNFPGRFSGRQFSNSRSEMNVSTLELGDSALYLCASSSQGARETQYFGPGTRLLVL.

This clone was counted between two and nine times. The rearrangement joins TRBV19 to TRBJ2-4, with D possibly being TRBD1 (5 bases). CDR3 length equals 16 residues. Germline CDR1 reads LNHDA; CDR2 reads SQIVND (reference sequence). Trimming removed 5 bases at V and 0 bases at J, with 14 bases between. The CDR3 reads CASSARDPLAKNIQYF. CDR3 nucleotide sequence: TGTGCCAGTAGTGCCAGGGATCCGTTAGCCAAAAACATTCAGTACTTC. Variable domain in full (rest from reference TRBV19 and TRBJ2-4): DGGITQSPKYLFRKEGQNVTLSCEQNLNHDAMYWYRQDPGQGLRLIYYSQIVNDFQKGDIAEGYSVSREKKESFPLTVTSAQKNPTAFYLCASSARDPLAKNIQYFGAGTRLSVL.

The CDR3 loop reads CASSAHRGPNGYTF. CDR3 bases: TGCGCCAGCAGCGCCCACAGGGGGCCGAATGGCTACACCTTC. The gene calls are TRBV5-1 and TRBJ1-2; TRBD1 matches at 9 bases. Germline lookup yields CDR1 SGHRS and CDR2 YFSETQ. V lost 4 bases and J lost 6; bases outside the gene matches: 7. CDR3 length equals 14 residues.

The rearrangement uses TRBV28 and TRBJ2-1; D is uncertain. V was pared by 5 bases and J by 2 bases, with 10 bases between. CDR1 MDHEN and CDR2 SYDVKM come from the germline V gene. This CDR3 spans 14 amino acids. CDR3 region: CASSPPTTYNEQFF. The CDR3 DNA is TGTGCCAGCAGTCCACCGACCACCTACAATGAGCAGTTCTTC.

V and J are TRBV4-1 and TRBJ2-1, with TRBD1 matching 8 bases. The CDR3 contains 15 residues. Germline V CDR1 and CDR2: MGHRA, YSYEKL. With 0 bases clipped from V and 7 bases from J, the junction kept 5 bases outside the gene matches. The CDR3 is CASSQDWDRPNEQFF. CDR3 bases: TGCGCCAGCAGCCAAGATTGGGACAGGCCGAATGAGCAGTTCTTC.

This chain uses TRBV5-4 with TRBJ2-5; tentative D call: TRBD1 (5 bases). V was cut by 5 bases and J by 0 bases, with 8 bases left in between. Germline CDR1 is SGHNT and CDR2 is YYREEE (reference sequence). This CDR3 is built from 13 residues. CDR3 residues: CASSRQNQETQYF. The CDR3 region has the DNA TGTGCCAGCAGTCGACAGAACCAAGAGACCCAGTACTTC.

The V call is TRBV19, the J call TRBJ1-1; the D is unclear. The V gene lost 3 bases and the J gene lost 6 bases, with 11 bases spanning the gap. CDR3 size: 13 residues. Germline CDR1 is LNHDA and CDR2 is SQIVND (reference sequence). The CDR3 coding sequence is TGTGCCAGTAGTATGGGAGGGTTGGCTGAAGCTTTCTTT. Translated: CASSMGGLAEAFF.

Regarding this clone: The same CDR3 is also encoded by other DNA sequences in this sample. In DNA form, the CDR3 reads TGTGCCAGCAGCGTAGGTACCGGGGAGCTGTTTTTT. As protein: CASSVGTGELFF. The chain joins TRBV9 to TRBJ2-2; D remains unclear. V gave up 0 bases and J gave up 5 bases, with 2 bases separating them. This CDR3 contains 12 residues. Per germline, CDR1 SGDLS and CDR2 YYNGEE. Combining the CDR3 with reference TRBV9 and TRBJ2-2 gives the whole variable domain DSGVTQTPKHLITATGQRVTLRCSPRSGDLSVYWYQQSLDQGLQFLIQYYNGEERAKGNILERFSAQQFPDLHSELNLSSLELGDSALYFCASSVGTGELFFGEGSRLTVL.

The gene calls are TRBV5-8 and TRBJ2-3, with 14 nucleotides matching TRBD2. In germline, CDR1 is SGHTS, CDR2 YDEGEE. V trimming: 4 bases; J trimming: 5 bases; junction bases outside the gene matches: 6. The length of the CDR3 is 16 residues. CDR3 loop: CASSAMGTSGGDTQYF. CDR3 bases: TGTGCCAGCAGCGCCATGGGGACTAGCGGGGGAGATACGCAGTATTTT.

V gene TRBV27 combines with J gene TRBJ2-5; D unresolved. The CDR3 totals 15 residues. The germline CDR1 and CDR2 sequences are MNHEY and SMNVEV (reference sequence). The V end lost 0 bases, the J end lost 7 bases, and 15 bases lay between the germline ends. In nucleotides, the CDR3 is TGTGCCAGCAGTTTATCCTTCGACCGTGTAGGGACCCAGTACTTC. Translated, it gives CASSLSFDRVGTQYF.

The gene calls are TRBV29-1 and TRBJ1-1; D not resolved. Germline loops: CDR1 SQVTM, CDR2 ANQGSEA. The V gene lost 7 bases and the J gene lost 1 base, with 19 bases spanning the gap. This CDR3 has 15 residues. The CDR3, as DNA: TGCAGCGCTCAAATCTCGGGCAGTGCGAACACTGAAGCTTTCTTT. Amino acids: CSAQISGSANTEAFF.

This clone was recorded a few times. This sequence joins TRBV5-1 and TRBJ1-1; 8 positions match TRBD1. The germline CDR1 and CDR2 sequences are SGHRS and YFSETQ. V trimming: 1 base; J trimming: 6 bases; junction bases outside the gene matches: 8. The CDR3 contains 15 residues. In DNA, the CDR3 is TGCGCCAGCAGCTTGCAGGGACAGGCATTTTCTGAAGCTTTCTTT. Protein sequence: CASSLQGQAFSEAFF.

V usage is TRBV9 and J usage is TRBJ1-1; D is unclear. The V gene lost 3 bases and the J gene lost 0 bases, with 9 bases spanning the gap. Germline CDR1 reads SGDLS; CDR2 reads YYNGEE. The CDR3 spans 14 residues. The CDR3 sequence: CASSDMTLNTEAFF. The DNA of the CDR3 is TGTGCCAGCAGCGATATGACTTTGAACACTGAAGCTTTCTTT.

The genes are TRBV20-1 and TRBJ2-1, with unresolved D. V shed 0 bases and J shed 10 bases, with 7 bases lying between them. Germline lookup yields CDR1 DFQATT and CDR2 SNEGSKA (reference sequence). The CDR3 has 11 residues. The CDR3 loop reads CSARDPVEQFF. DNA for the CDR3: TGCAGTGCTAGAGACCCCGTGGAGCAGTTCTTC.

The chain combines TRBV4-3 with TRBJ1-2; D not resolved. Trimming removed 0 bases from V and 4 bases from J, with 12 bases in between. This CDR3 is 15 amino acids long. The germline gives CDR1 LGHNA, CDR2 YSLEER. CDR3 sequence reads: CASSQDRRGGYGYTF. The CDR3 DNA follows: TGCGCCAGCAGCCAAGATCGGCGGGGTGGCTATGGCTACACCTTC.

The V call is TRBV14, the J call TRBJ2-7; 9 nucleotides align to TRBD1. V gave up 3 bases and J gave up 3 bases; unmatched junction bases: 27. Germline V gives CDR1 SGHDN, CDR2 FVKESK. The CDR3 has 22 amino acids. CDR3 sequence (DNA): TGTGCCAGCAGCCACGGTGGGACAGGGATGTCTCCCGGCCAGCTGAGTTTCTACGAGCAGTACTTC. Translation gives CASSHGGTGMSPGQLSFYEQYF.

The gene calls are TRBV29-1 and TRBJ1-1, with D possibly TRBD1 on 6 matching bases. Per germline, CDR1 SQVTM and CDR2 ANQGSEA. Deletions cut 4 bases from V and 4 bases from J, with 10 bases between. The CDR3 extends over 12 amino acids. The CDR3 region is CSVGGGGTEAFF. CDR3 DNA sequence: TGCAGCGTTGGAGGAGGGGGCACTGAAGCTTTCTTT.

J is TRBJ1-1 and V is TRBV19; perhaps TRBD1 as D (6 bases). Germline assignment: CDR1 LNHDA and CDR2 SQIVND (reference sequence). The CDR3 runs 15 residues. Trimming removed 7 bases at V and 1 base at J, with 16 bases between. The CDR3 region is CASTHAGAGNTEAFF. Here the CDR3 DNA reads TGTGCCAGTACCCACGCAGGGGCTGGGAACACTGAAGCTTTCTTT. Complete variable domain (other parts from reference TRBV19 and TRBJ1-1): DGGITQSPKYLFRKEGQNVTLSCEQNLNHDAMYWYRQDPGQGLRLIYYSQIVNDFQKGDIAEGYSVSREKKESFPLTVTSAQKNPTAFYLCASTHAGAGNTEAFFGQGTRLTVV.

This chain connects TRBV6-6 to TRBJ1-1; D is ambiguous. The CDR3 length is 13 residues. The V and J ends lost 7 bases and 3 bases respectively, with 12 bases between them. CDR1 is MNHNY, CDR2 SVGAGI, per germline (reference sequence). The CDR3, as DNA: TGTGCCAGCACAGCATTTGGGGACACTGAAGCTTTCTTT. It yields the protein CASTAFGDTEAFF.

The rearrangement uses TRBV5-1 and TRBJ1-1, with D tentatively TRBD1 (6 bases). The CDR3 runs to 13 residues. Germline V lookup: CDR1 SGHRS, CDR2 YFSETQ. Trimming removed 4 bases at V and 4 bases at J, with 11 bases between. In DNA form, the CDR3 reads TGCGCCAGCAGCCTCACAGGGCGCACTGAAGCTTTCTTT. It codes for CASSLTGRTEAFF.

The V call is TRBV7-2, the J call TRBJ2-3, with D tentatively TRBD2 (7 bases). V was pared by 5 bases and J by 3 bases, with 24 bases between. Germline values: CDR1 SGHTA, CDR2 FQGNSA. This CDR3 has 18 amino acids. CDR3 in amino acids: CASSPRGERGVVTDTQYF. The CDR3 region has the DNA TGTGCCAGCAGCCCGAGGGGGGAGCGGGGCGTGGTTACAGATACGCAGTATTTT.